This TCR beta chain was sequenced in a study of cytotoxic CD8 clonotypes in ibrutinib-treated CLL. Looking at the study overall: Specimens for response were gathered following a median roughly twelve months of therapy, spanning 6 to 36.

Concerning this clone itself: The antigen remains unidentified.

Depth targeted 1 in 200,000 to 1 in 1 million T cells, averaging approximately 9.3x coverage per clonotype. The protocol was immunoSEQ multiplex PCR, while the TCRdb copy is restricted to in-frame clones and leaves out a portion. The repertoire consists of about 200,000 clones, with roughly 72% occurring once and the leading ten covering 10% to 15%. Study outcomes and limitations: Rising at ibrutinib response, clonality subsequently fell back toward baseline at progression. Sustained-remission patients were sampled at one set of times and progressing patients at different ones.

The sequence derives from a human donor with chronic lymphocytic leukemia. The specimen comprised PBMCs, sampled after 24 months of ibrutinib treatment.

The CDR3 loop is CASALRILYEQYF. The CDR3 region has the DNA TGTGCCAGCGCCCTCCGGATCTTATACGAGCAGTACTTC. J is TRBJ2-7 and V is TRBV2; D gene ambiguous. This CDR3 is built from 13 residues. Germline CDR1 and CDR2: SNHLY and FYNNEI. V lost 8 bases, J lost 4 bases, and 15 bases lay in between.